This T cell receptor (beta chain) was sequenced for a study of radiation and T cells in renal cell carcinoma. Study observations and caveats: In blood, top tumor clones expanded by 2 weeks, shrinking by 4.

The CDR3 is 12 residues long. V lost 5 bases and J lost 8, with 12 bases in between. The germline V gene has CDR1 MNHEY and CDR2 SMNVEV (reference sequence). Concerning this clone: What it binds is not known.

Regarding time point: blood 4 weeks post-SBRT, at nephrectomy. Treatment denoted: 15 Gy SBRT to primary tumor, nephrectomy 4 weeks later. Nephrectomy followed 15 Gy stereotactic body radiation by 4 weeks. The tumor was a clear cell renal cell carcinoma. TCRdb keeps only in-frame clones here, not all; method: immunoSEQ multiplex PCR. The data contain around 170,000 clones, about 85% of them singletons. The sequence was obtained from a woman aged 45 to 65 with renal cell carcinoma. The material sequenced was blood, taken from a patient whose treatment included radiotherapy and nephrectomy. The chain links TRBV27 to TRBJ1-2; no clear D gene. The DNA for the CDR3 is TGTGCCAGCAGTCCCGGGCCCACGGGCTACACCTTC. Its translation: CASSPGPTGYTF.